This T cell receptor beta chain was recovered during a study of CD8+ T cells in alopecia areata. Study-level findings and limits: Mice showed TCR sharing more clearly than patients did, possibly owing to HLA.

This clone was recorded at least ten times. Its specificity is unknown. Gene names refer to mouse genes. Read coverage stops 4 residues before the CDR3 terminus; the germline J gene supplies the remainder. The sorting of pooled cutaneous lymph node cells relied on CD4, CD8alpha, NKG2D, NKG2ACE and other markers. CDR3 size: 13 residues. CDR1 is NSHNY, CDR2 SYGAGN, per germline. The sequencing template was cDNA reverse transcribed from extracted RNA. Measured with immunoSEQ multiplex PCR; TCRdb has only the in-frame clones, and not every one. The sample contains some 6,000 clones, none of them singletons.

Sequenced sample: CD8+ T cells sorted from a lymph node. The V call is TRBV13-1, the J call TRBJ2-7, with 8 positions matching TRBD2. The source is a C3H/HeJ mouse with alopecia areata. MHC haplotype here: H2-k. The CDR3 reads CASSDRWGDEQYF. The part of the CDR3 DNA that was read is TGTGCCAGCAGTGATCGCTGGGGGGAT.